This TCR beta chain was observed in a study of shared clonotypes between healthy human individuals. V lost 0 bases, J lost 3 bases, and 0 bases lay in between. CDR1 WSHSY and CDR2 SAAADI come from the germline V gene. This CDR3 region has 12 residues. Terminally differentiated effector memory CD45RA+ cells were left out of the naive CD8 fraction, which was CD45RO-negative and positively selected for CCR7. Here immunoSEQ multiplex PCR was the method, and the copy in TCRdb shows in-frame clones only, minus some. The sample yields approximately 720,000 clones, 92% seen once. This chain uses TRBV10-2 with TRBJ2-1, with D hard to call. The sequence came from a young man in good health. The specimen sequenced was naive CD8+ T cells sorted from blood. The CDR3 bases are TGCGCCAGCAGTGAGTCCTACAATGAGCAGTTCTTC. Protein sequence: CASSESYNEQFF.